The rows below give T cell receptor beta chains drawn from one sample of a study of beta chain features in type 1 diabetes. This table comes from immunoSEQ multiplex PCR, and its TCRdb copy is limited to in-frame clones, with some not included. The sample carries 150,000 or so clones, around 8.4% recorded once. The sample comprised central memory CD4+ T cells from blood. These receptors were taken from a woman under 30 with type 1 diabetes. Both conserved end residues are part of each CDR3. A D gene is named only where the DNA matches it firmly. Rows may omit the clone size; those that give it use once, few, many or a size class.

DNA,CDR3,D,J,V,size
TGTGCCAGCAGCGAGGGGACTAGCGGGAGTTACGAGCAGTACTTC,CASSEGTSGSYEQYF,TRBD2,TRBJ2-7,TRBV7-3,.
TGTGCCAGCAGGCCCGGGACAGGGTCGACTGAAGCTTTCTTT,CASRPGTGSTEAFF,TRBD1,TRBJ1-1,TRBV28,.
TGTGCCAGCTCACCCCGGGACAGGGTCAATTCACCCCTCCACTTT,CASSPRDRVNSPLHF,TRBD1,TRBJ1-6,TRBV18,.
TGTGCCAGCAGCTTTGACAGGGGGAGGTACGAGCAGTACTTC,CASSFDRGRYEQYF,TRBD1,TRBJ2-7,TRBV7-9,.
TGTGCCATCGGAGGCGGGGAGCTGTTTTTT,CAIGGGELFF,.,TRBJ2-2,TRBV10-3,few
TGTGCCAGCAGTCAACAGGGGTTGCAGACCCAGTACTTC,CASSQQGLQTQYF,TRBD1,TRBJ2-5,TRBV6-6,.
TGTGCCAGCAGCCGAGGGTATGAGCAGTTCTTC,CASSRGYEQFF,.,TRBJ2-1,TRBV7-2,.
TGTGCCAGCAGGTTACAGGGGAGTGGTGGCTACACCTTC,CASRLQGSGGYTF,TRBD1,TRBJ1-2,TRBV6-5,.
TGTGCCAGCAGTTACTCGTCGGCGGGGGAAGATACGCAGTATTTT,CASSYSSAGEDTQYF,TRBD2,TRBJ2-3,TRBV6-5,few
TGTGCCAGCAGCTTGAGGGGGACTGAAGCTTTCTTT,CASSLRGTEAFF,.,TRBJ1-1,TRBV7-2,.
TGTGCCAGCAGCTTAGCCCCTGCGGGAGGGACAGATACGCAGTATTTT,CASSLAPAGGTDTQYF,TRBD2,TRBJ2-3,TRBV7-2,.
TGTGCCAGCACCGGGTGGGCCTTTGGCGGGAGCGGGTACGAGCAGTACTTC,CASTGWAFGGSGYEQYF,TRBD2,TRBJ2-7,TRBV28,few
TGTGCCAGCGGGACGGAGGCGGGAGAGCAGTACTTC,CASGTEAGEQYF,.,TRBJ2-7,TRBV11-1,.
TGTGCCAGCAGCTCGCAGGGGGCCGGCAGTTACTATGGCTACACCTTC,CASSSQGAGSYYGYTF,TRBD1,TRBJ1-2,TRBV5-4,.
TGTGCCAGCAGCGGAGGGAGATCAGATACGCAGTATTTT,CASSGGRSDTQYF,.,TRBJ2-3,TRBV7-3,.
TGTGCCAGCAGTTTGGGGGGAGCGGCAGAGACCCAGTACTTC,CASSLGGAAETQYF,.,TRBJ2-5,TRBV28,few
TGTGCCAGTAGTATAAGTTGGACAGGGGAGACCCAGTACTTC,CASSISWTGETQYF,TRBD1,TRBJ2-5,TRBV19,.
TGTGCCAGCAGCGTACTGGCTAGCGGGGGAAATGAGCAGTACTTC,CASSVLASGGNEQYF,TRBD2,TRBJ2-7,TRBV9,few
TGTGCCAGCAGTTACTCGAGTGGTAGCGGAAGGGAGCAGTTCTTC,CASSYSSGSGREQFF,.,TRBJ2-1,TRBV6-5,.
TGTGCCAGCAGCTTAGGGGTTCCAGGGGCCGGTGAAGCTTTCTTT,CASSLGVPGAGEAFF,.,TRBJ1-1,TRBV7-2,.
TGTGCCAGTAGTATTCGGGGGGATGGCGGGGAGCTGTTTTTT,CASSIRGDGGELFF,TRBD2,TRBJ2-2,TRBV19,few
TGTGCCAGCAGCCGGACTAGCGGGGGGGCCGGCACCGGGGAGCTGTTTTTT,CASSRTSGGAGTGELFF,TRBD2,TRBJ2-2,TRBV7-6,.